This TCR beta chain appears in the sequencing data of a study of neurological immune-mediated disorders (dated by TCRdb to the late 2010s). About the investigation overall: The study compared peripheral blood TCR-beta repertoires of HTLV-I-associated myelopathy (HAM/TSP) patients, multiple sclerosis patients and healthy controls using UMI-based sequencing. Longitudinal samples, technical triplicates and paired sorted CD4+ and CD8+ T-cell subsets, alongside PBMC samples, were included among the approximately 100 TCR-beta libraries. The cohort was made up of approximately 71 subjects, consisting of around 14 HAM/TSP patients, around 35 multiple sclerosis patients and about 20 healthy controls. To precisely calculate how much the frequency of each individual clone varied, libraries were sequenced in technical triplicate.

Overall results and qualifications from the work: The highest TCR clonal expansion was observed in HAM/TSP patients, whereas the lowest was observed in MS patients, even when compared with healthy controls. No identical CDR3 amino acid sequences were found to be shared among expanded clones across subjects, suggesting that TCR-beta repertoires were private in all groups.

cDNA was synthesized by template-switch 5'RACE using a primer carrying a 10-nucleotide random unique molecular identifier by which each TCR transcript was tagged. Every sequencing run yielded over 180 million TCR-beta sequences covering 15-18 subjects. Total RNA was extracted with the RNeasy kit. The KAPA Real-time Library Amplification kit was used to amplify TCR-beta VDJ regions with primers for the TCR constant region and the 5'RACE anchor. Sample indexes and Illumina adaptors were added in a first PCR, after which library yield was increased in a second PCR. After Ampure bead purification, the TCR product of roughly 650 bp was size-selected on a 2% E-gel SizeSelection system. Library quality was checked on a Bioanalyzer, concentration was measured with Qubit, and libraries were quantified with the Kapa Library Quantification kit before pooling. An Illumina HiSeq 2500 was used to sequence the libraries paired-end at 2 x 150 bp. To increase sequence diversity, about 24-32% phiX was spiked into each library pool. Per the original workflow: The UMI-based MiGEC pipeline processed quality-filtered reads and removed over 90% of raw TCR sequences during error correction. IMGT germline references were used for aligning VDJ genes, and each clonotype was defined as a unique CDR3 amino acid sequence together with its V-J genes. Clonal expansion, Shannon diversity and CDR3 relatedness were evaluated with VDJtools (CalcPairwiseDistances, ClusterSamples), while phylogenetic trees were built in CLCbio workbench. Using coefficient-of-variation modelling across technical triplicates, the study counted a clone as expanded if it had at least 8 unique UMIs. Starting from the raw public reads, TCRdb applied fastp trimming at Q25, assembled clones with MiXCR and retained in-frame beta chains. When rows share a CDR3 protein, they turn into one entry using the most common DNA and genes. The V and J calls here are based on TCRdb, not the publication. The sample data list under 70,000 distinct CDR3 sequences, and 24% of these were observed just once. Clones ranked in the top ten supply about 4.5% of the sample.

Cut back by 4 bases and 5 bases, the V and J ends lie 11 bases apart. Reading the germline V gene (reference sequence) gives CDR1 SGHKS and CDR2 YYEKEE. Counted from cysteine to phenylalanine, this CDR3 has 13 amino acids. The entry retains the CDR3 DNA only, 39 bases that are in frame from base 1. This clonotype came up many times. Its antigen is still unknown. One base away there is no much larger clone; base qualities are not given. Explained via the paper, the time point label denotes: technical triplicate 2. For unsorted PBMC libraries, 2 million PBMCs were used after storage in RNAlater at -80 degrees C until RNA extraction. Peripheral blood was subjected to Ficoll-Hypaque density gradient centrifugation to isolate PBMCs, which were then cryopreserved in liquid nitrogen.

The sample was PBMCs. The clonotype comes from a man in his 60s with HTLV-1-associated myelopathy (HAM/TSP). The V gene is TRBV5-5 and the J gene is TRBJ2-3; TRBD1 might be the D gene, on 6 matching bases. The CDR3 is CASSSIGGDTQYF. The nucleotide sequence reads TGTGCCAGCAGCAGCATAGGGGGAGATACGCAGTATTTT.